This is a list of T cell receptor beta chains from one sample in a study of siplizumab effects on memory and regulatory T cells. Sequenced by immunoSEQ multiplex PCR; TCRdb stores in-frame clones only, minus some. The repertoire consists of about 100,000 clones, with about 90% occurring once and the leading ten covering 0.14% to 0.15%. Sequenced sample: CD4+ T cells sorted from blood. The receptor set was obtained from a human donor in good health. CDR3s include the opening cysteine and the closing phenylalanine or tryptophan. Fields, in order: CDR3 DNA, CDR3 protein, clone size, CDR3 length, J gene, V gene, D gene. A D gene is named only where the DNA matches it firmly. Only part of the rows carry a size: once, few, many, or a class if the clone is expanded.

CDR3nt: TGTGCCAGCAGCCCGGGGGGGCCTAGCGCCTACAATGAGCAGTTCTTC
CDR3aa: CASSPGGPSAYNEQFF
abundance: .
len: 16
j_gene: TRBJ2-1
v_gene: TRBV7-6
d_gene: TRBD2

CDR3nt: TGTGCCAGCAGCTTGGTGCCTCATAATTCACCCCTCCACTTT
CDR3aa: CASSLVPHNSPLHF
abundance: .
len: 14
j_gene: TRBJ1-6
v_gene: TRBV5-6
d_gene: .

CDR3nt: TGTGCCAGCAGCTCCCGGGACTATGAAGCTTTCTTT
CDR3aa: CASSSRDYEAFF
abundance: .
len: 12
j_gene: TRBJ1-1
v_gene: TRBV6-6
d_gene: .

CDR3nt: TGCGCCAGCAGCTTGAACAGGGATTACAATTCACCCCTCCACTTT
CDR3aa: CASSLNRDYNSPLHF
abundance: .
len: 15
j_gene: TRBJ1-6
v_gene: TRBV5-1
d_gene: .

CDR3nt: TGTGCCAGCAGCCCTTTTACCCTGACCCACGAGCAGTACTTC
CDR3aa: CASSPFTLTHEQYF
abundance: .
len: 14
j_gene: TRBJ2-7
v_gene: TRBV14
d_gene: .

CDR3nt: TGTGCCACCAGCAGAGGGGGGGGCGGTTCACCCCTCCACTTT
CDR3aa: CATSRGGGGSPLHF
abundance: .
len: 14
j_gene: TRBJ1-6
v_gene: TRBV15
d_gene: .

CDR3nt: TGCGCCAGCAGTGGCCAGGGGGCCGGTGAGCAGTTCTTC
CDR3aa: CASSGQGAGEQFF
abundance: .
len: 13
j_gene: TRBJ2-1
v_gene: TRBV5-1
d_gene: TRBD1

CDR3nt: TGCGCCAGCAGCTTGGCGGGGGGGCTAGCGGGGACCGAGCAGTACTTC
CDR3aa: CASSLAGGLAGTEQYF
abundance: .
len: 16
j_gene: TRBJ2-7
v_gene: TRBV5-1
d_gene: TRBD2

CDR3nt: TGCGCCAGCAGTGAGTCCCCGGACTACGAGCAGTACTTC
CDR3aa: CASSESPDYEQYF
abundance: .
len: 13
j_gene: TRBJ2-7
v_gene: TRBV10-1
d_gene: .

CDR3nt: TGTGCCAGCAGCTTAGTCGACATAAACACTGAAGCTTTCTTT
CDR3aa: CASSLVDINTEAFF
abundance: once
len: 14
j_gene: TRBJ1-1
v_gene: TRBV7-2
d_gene: .

CDR3nt: TGTGCCAGCAGGATTGACAGGGACCAGGGGACCCAGTACTTC
CDR3aa: CASRIDRDQGTQYF
abundance: .
len: 14
j_gene: TRBJ2-5
v_gene: TRBV5-6
d_gene: TRBD1

CDR3nt: TGTGCCAGCAGCGTAGGACGGGGGAGCACAGATACGCAGTATTTT
CDR3aa: CASSVGRGSTDTQYF
abundance: .
len: 15
j_gene: TRBJ2-3
v_gene: TRBV9
d_gene: .

CDR3nt: TGTGCCATCAGCCCCGGGACCTCAACCTACGAGCAGTACTTC
CDR3aa: CAISPGTSTYEQYF
abundance: once
len: 14
j_gene: TRBJ2-7
v_gene: TRBV10-3
d_gene: .

CDR3nt: TGTGCCAGCAGCTGGAAGGGGTCCTACGAGCAGTACTTC
CDR3aa: CASSWKGSYEQYF
abundance: .
len: 13
j_gene: TRBJ2-7
v_gene: TRBV5-4
d_gene: .

CDR3nt: TGTGCCAGCAGGGTGGGCACCTCTGGAAACACCATATATTTT
CDR3aa: CASRVGTSGNTIYF
abundance: .
len: 14
j_gene: TRBJ1-3
v_gene: TRBV7-2
d_gene: .

CDR3nt: TGTGCCAGCAGCTCGGTTTTGAGTAATCAGCCCCAGCATTTT
CDR3aa: CASSSVLSNQPQHF
abundance: .
len: 14
j_gene: TRBJ1-5
v_gene: TRBV2
d_gene: .

CDR3nt: TGTGCCAGCAGTAGTGATTCAGGGGGCAAATACGAGCAGTACTTC
CDR3aa: CASSSDSGGKYEQYF
abundance: once
len: 15
j_gene: TRBJ2-7
v_gene: TRBV6-1
d_gene: TRBD1

CDR3nt: TGTGCTAGTGGTTCCGGGACAGTCCAAGAGACCCAGTACTTC
CDR3aa: CASGSGTVQETQYF
abundance: .
len: 14
j_gene: TRBJ2-5
v_gene: TRBV12-5
d_gene: TRBD1

CDR3nt: TGTGCCAGCAGCTTCATGACGGTAATGAACACTGAAGCTTTCTTT
CDR3aa: CASSFMTVMNTEAFF
abundance: .
len: 15
j_gene: TRBJ1-1
v_gene: TRBV7-2
d_gene: .

CDR3nt: TGTGCCAGCACCACGACAGGGACCGGCTACGCCTTC
CDR3aa: CASTTTGTGYAF
abundance: .
len: 12
j_gene: TRBJ1-2
v_gene: TRBV7-2
d_gene: TRBD1

CDR3nt: TGTGCCAGCTCACCGTTGGGGGGGACAGATACGCAGTATTTT
CDR3aa: CASSPLGGTDTQYF
abundance: .
len: 14
j_gene: TRBJ2-3
v_gene: TRBV18
d_gene: TRBD2

CDR3nt: TGTGCCAGCAGTCCTCCTTGGTCCTATAATTCACCCCTCCACTTT
CDR3aa: CASSPPWSYNSPLHF
abundance: .
len: 15
j_gene: TRBJ1-6
v_gene: TRBV28
d_gene: .

CDR3nt: TGTGCCAGCATTAGCTCTGGAAACACCATATATTTT
CDR3aa: CASISSGNTIYF
abundance: few
len: 12
j_gene: TRBJ1-3
v_gene: TRBV7-9
d_gene: .

CDR3nt: TGTGCCAGTAGATCGGACAGGGGGTATCAGCCCCAGCATTTT
CDR3aa: CASRSDRGYQPQHF
abundance: .
len: 14
j_gene: TRBJ1-5
v_gene: TRBV19
d_gene: TRBD1

CDR3nt: TGTGCCAGCAGCTTATCGACTAGCGGGGACAAAAACATTCAGTACTTC
CDR3aa: CASSLSTSGDKNIQYF
abundance: .
len: 16
j_gene: TRBJ2-4
v_gene: TRBV11-2
d_gene: TRBD2

CDR3nt: TGCGCCAGCAGCTTGCGGCGGGGGGGAGGCACAGATACGCAGTATTTT
CDR3aa: CASSLRRGGGTDTQYF
abundance: .
len: 16
j_gene: TRBJ2-3
v_gene: TRBV5-1
d_gene: TRBD2

CDR3nt: TGTGCCAGCAGATGTGGCTACACCTTC
CDR3aa: CASRCGYTF
abundance: once
len: 9
j_gene: TRBJ1-2
v_gene: TRBV25-1
d_gene: .

CDR3nt: TGTGCCAGTAGCCTGGGACAAAACTTCAATCAGCCCCAGCATTTT
CDR3aa: CASSLGQNFNQPQHF
abundance: once
len: 15
j_gene: TRBJ1-5
v_gene: TRBV19
d_gene: .

CDR3nt: TGTGCCAGTAGCCATTCAGGTGGCACCGGGGAGCTGTTTTTT
CDR3aa: CASSHSGGTGELFF
abundance: .
len: 14
j_gene: TRBJ2-2
v_gene: TRBV19
d_gene: .

CDR3nt: TGTGCCACCAGCTCCCGACAGGGGGCTCCCTATGGCTACACCTTC
CDR3aa: CATSSRQGAPYGYTF
abundance: .
len: 15
j_gene: TRBJ1-2
v_gene: TRBV15
d_gene: TRBD1

CDR3nt: TGTGCCAGCAGTTACTCGCCCACTAATGAAAAACTGTTTTTT
CDR3aa: CASSYSPTNEKLFF
abundance: once
len: 14
j_gene: TRBJ1-4
v_gene: TRBV6-5
d_gene: .

CDR3nt: TGTGCCATCAGTGATGGCGGGGGGGCACAAGAGACCCAGTACTTC
CDR3aa: CAISDGGGAQETQYF
abundance: .
len: 15
j_gene: TRBJ2-5
v_gene: TRBV10-3
d_gene: TRBD2

CDR3nt: TGCGCCAGCAGCTTGGGGTTCGGTCCCTACGAGCAGTACTTC
CDR3aa: CASSLGFGPYEQYF
abundance: .
len: 14
j_gene: TRBJ2-7
v_gene: TRBV5-1
d_gene: .

CDR3nt: TGTGCCAGCAGTTTAACCCCACCGACAGGGGGCATGGGACCCCTCCACTTT
CDR3aa: CASSLTPPTGGMGPLHF
abundance: once
len: 17
j_gene: TRBJ1-6
v_gene: TRBV27
d_gene: TRBD1

CDR3nt: TGTGCCAGCAGCCAAGATTTCCGAAAACTGTTTTTT
CDR3aa: CASSQDFRKLFF
abundance: .
len: 12
j_gene: TRBJ1-4
v_gene: TRBV4-2
d_gene: .

CDR3nt: TGTGCCAGCAGTGACACGACTAGCGGGGGAACCCATAACCCTATCAGGGCGACCCAGTACTTC
CDR3aa: CASSDTTSGGTHNPIRATQYF
abundance: .
len: 21
j_gene: TRBJ2-5
v_gene: TRBV6-4
d_gene: TRBD2

CDR3nt: TGTGCCAGCAGCTTGTCCACCGGGGGGCAAGAGACCCAGTACTTC
CDR3aa: CASSLSTGGQETQYF
abundance: once
len: 15
j_gene: TRBJ2-5
v_gene: TRBV11-2
d_gene: TRBD2

CDR3nt: TGTGCCAGAAGCTTGCGGGGACGGACCACCTACGAGCAGTACTTC
CDR3aa: CARSLRGRTTYEQYF
abundance: .
len: 15
j_gene: TRBJ2-7
v_gene: TRBV5-3
d_gene: .

CDR3nt: TGTGCCAGCAGTTCAGGAATTGCCTACGAGCAGTACTTC
CDR3aa: CASSSGIAYEQYF
abundance: .
len: 13
j_gene: TRBJ2-7
v_gene: TRBV6-5
d_gene: .

CDR3nt: TGTGCCACCGGGACAGGGGCCGGTTTCTTT
CDR3aa: CATGTGAGFF
abundance: .
len: 10
j_gene: TRBJ1-1
v_gene: TRBV19
d_gene: TRBD1

CDR3nt: TGTGCCAGCAGTTTACTGGACAGGGATAGTTCACCCCTCCACTTT
CDR3aa: CASSLLDRDSSPLHF
abundance: .
len: 15
j_gene: TRBJ1-6
v_gene: TRBV27
d_gene: TRBD1

CDR3nt: TGTGCCAGCAGCCTCGGAGGCGGGGCGAACACCGGGGAGCTGTTTTTT
CDR3aa: CASSLGGGANTGELFF
abundance: few
len: 16
j_gene: TRBJ2-2
v_gene: TRBV5-4
d_gene: .

CDR3nt: TGTGCCAGCAGTCCAAGATCCTACGAGCAGTACTTC
CDR3aa: CASSPRSYEQYF
abundance: once
len: 12
j_gene: TRBJ2-7
v_gene: TRBV6-6
d_gene: .

CDR3nt: TGTGCCAGCAGTGAACCTCCTAACAGGGTACCCTACGAGCAGTACTTC
CDR3aa: CASSEPPNRVPYEQYF
abundance: .
len: 16
j_gene: TRBJ2-7
v_gene: TRBV6-1
d_gene: .

CDR3nt: TGCGCCAGCAGCCAAGCAGGGTTCCAAGAGACCCAGTACTTC
CDR3aa: CASSQAGFQETQYF
abundance: .
len: 14
j_gene: TRBJ2-5
v_gene: TRBV4-1
d_gene: .

CDR3nt: TGTGCCAGCAGTGAAACCCTAGGGGGGGCTACCTCAGATACGCAGTATTTT
CDR3aa: CASSETLGGATSDTQYF
abundance: .
len: 17
j_gene: TRBJ2-3
v_gene: TRBV6-1
d_gene: .

CDR3nt: TGCGCCAGCAGCTTGGTACTGGGGAATGCAAGGGAGCAGTACTTC
CDR3aa: CASSLVLGNAREQYF
abundance: .
len: 15
j_gene: TRBJ2-7
v_gene: TRBV5-1
d_gene: .

CDR3nt: TGTGCCAGCTCACCCGAGACAGGGAATGGCTACACCTTC
CDR3aa: CASSPETGNGYTF
abundance: .
len: 13
j_gene: TRBJ1-2
v_gene: TRBV18
d_gene: TRBD1

CDR3nt: TGTGCCAGCAGCTTTCAGCCAGAGATCACTGAAGCTTTCTTT
CDR3aa: CASSFQPEITEAFF
abundance: few
len: 14
j_gene: TRBJ1-1
v_gene: TRBV7-3
d_gene: .

CDR3nt: TGCGCCAGCAGCCAAGACTGGACAGGGAGGTTCGGAAACACCATATATTTT
CDR3aa: CASSQDWTGRFGNTIYF
abundance: .
len: 17
j_gene: TRBJ1-3
v_gene: TRBV4-3
d_gene: TRBD1

CDR3nt: TGTGCCAGCTCACGGGTCCAGGGTGAAGGGACTGAAGCTTTCTTT
CDR3aa: CASSRVQGEGTEAFF
abundance: .
len: 15
j_gene: TRBJ1-1
v_gene: TRBV18
d_gene: .

CDR3nt: TGCGCCAGCAGCTTCGAAATCGCAGGGGGAGATACGCAGTATTTT
CDR3aa: CASSFEIAGGDTQYF
abundance: .
len: 15
j_gene: TRBJ2-3
v_gene: TRBV5-1
d_gene: TRBD1

CDR3nt: TGTGCCAGCAGCCAACGGAGACTAGCGGGAGATACGCAGTATTTT
CDR3aa: CASSQRRLAGDTQYF
abundance: .
len: 15
j_gene: TRBJ2-3
v_gene: TRBV7-2
d_gene: TRBD2

CDR3nt: TGCGCCAGCAGCTTGGGGGCCAGCACCTACGAGCAGTACTTC
CDR3aa: CASSLGASTYEQYF
abundance: .
len: 14
j_gene: TRBJ2-7
v_gene: TRBV5-1
d_gene: .

CDR3nt: TGTGCCAGCAGTGTTCAGGGGCAAAACACCGGGGAGCTGTTTTTT
CDR3aa: CASSVQGQNTGELFF
abundance: .
len: 15
j_gene: TRBJ2-2
v_gene: TRBV2
d_gene: .

CDR3nt: TGTGCCAGCAGTATTCAACAGGGTTGGTCAGATACGCAGTATTTT
CDR3aa: CASSIQQGWSDTQYF
abundance: .
len: 15
j_gene: TRBJ2-3
v_gene: TRBV6-1
d_gene: .